Shown below are 20 T cell receptor beta chains from a single sample sequenced in a study of blood T cell repertoires in COVID-19. Profiling relied on immunoSEQ multiplex PCR, and the TCRdb table lists in-frame clones only, not all of them. The sample holds some 200,000 clones, roughly 80% seen once. Material: peripheral blood. The receptors stem from a woman in her 70s with acute or convalescent COVID-19.

This clone was observed many times. This sequence joins TRBV10-2 and TRBJ1-1, with TRBD1 identical over 7 bases. Unmatched junction bases numbered 8, after V lost 6 bases and J lost 1 base. The CDR3 length is 15 residues. Germline lookup yields CDR1 WSHSY and CDR2 SAAADI. Here the CDR3 reads CASRSDRAGNTEAFF. CDR3 coding DNA: TGCGCCAGCAGATCCGACAGGGCTGGGAACACTGAAGCTTTCTTT.

The chain recombines TRBV10-1 with TRBJ2-7; 9 nucleotides agree with TRBD1. This CDR3 has 13 residues. The junction had 9 bases not matched to a gene; V was cut back by 6 bases and J by 9 bases. CDR1 is WNHNN, CDR2 SYGVQD, per germline (reference sequence). The CDR3 nucleotides are TGCGCCAGCAGCGGACAGGGGTCATTTTGGCAGTACTTC. Amino acids: CASSGQGSFWQYF.

The CDR3 DNA is TGCGCCAGCAGTCGTGACAGGGCCGAGCAGTACTTC. Protein sequence: CASSRDRAEQYF. The chain has TRBV10-1 and TRBJ2-7, with 7 nucleotides matching TRBD1. Trimming cost V 5 bases and J 6 bases; bases outside gene matches: 4. From germline, CDR1 is WNHNN and CDR2 SYGVQD (reference sequence). The CDR3 runs to 12 residues.

The chain employs TRBV7-6 and TRBJ1-6; D not resolved. This CDR3 comprises 13 residues. Germline CDR1 reads SGHVS; CDR2 reads FNYEAQ. Trimming removed 0 bases at V and 8 bases at J, with 5 bases between. CDR3 nucleotides: TGTGCCAGCAGCTTAGCGGCGGATTCACCCCTCCACTTT. Translated: CASSLAADSPLHF. Filled out from reference TRBV7-6 and TRBJ1-6, the complete variable domain reads GAGVSQSPRYKVTKRGQDVALRCDPISGHVSLYWYRQALGQGPEFLTYFNYEAQQDKSGLPNDRFSAERPEGSISTLTIQRTEQRDSAMYRCASSLAADSPLHFGNGTRLTVT.

Only one count was recorded for this clone. The chain has TRBV7-8 and TRBJ1-4, with TRBD1 identical over 8 bases. This CDR3 has 19 residues. Germline values: CDR1 SGHVS, CDR2 FQNEAQ. After removal of 5 bases from V and 4 bases from J, the junction contained 18 bases not matched to a gene. CDR3 DNA sequence: TGTGCCAGCAGCCCGCGGACAGGGTCTCTTTCACGCCTTAATGAAAAACTGTTTTTT. This gives the protein CASSPRTGSLSRLNEKLFF.

The chain has TRBV9 and TRBJ1-6, with 7 bases that match TRBD1. The CDR3 consists of 14 residues. Germline V gives CDR1 SGDLS, CDR2 YYNGEE. After removal of 7 bases from V and 5 bases from J, the junction contained 6 bases not matched to a gene. In DNA, the CDR3 is TGTGCCAGCGGCCCCGGGACAGATAATTCACCCCTCCACTTT. Protein product: CASGPGTDNSPLHF. Looking up the rest from reference TRBV9 and TRBJ1-6 gives the full variable domain: DSGVTQTPKHLITATGQRVTLRCSPRSGDLSVYWYQQSLDQGLQFLIQYYNGEERAKGNILERFSAQQFPDLHSELNLSSLELGDSALYFCASGPGTDNSPLHFGNGTRLTVT.

The chain joins TRBV5-1 to TRBJ2-2; tentative D call: TRBD1 (5 bases). Germline-derived CDR1 and CDR2 are SGHRS and YFSETQ. CDR3 length equals 16 residues. Trimming removed 0 bases from V and 5 bases from J, with 14 bases in between. CDR3 DNA sequence: TGCGCCAGCAGCTTGGGGCAGGGTACTCCGACCGGGGAGCTGTTTTTT. Amino acids: CASSLGQGTPTGELFF.

The chain employs TRBV5-4 and TRBJ2-7, with 7 bases that match TRBD1. CDR1 and CDR2 (germline): SGHNT, YYREEE (reference sequence). The CDR3 sequence is 14 residues long. V dropped 4 bases and J dropped 3; count of bases not matched to a gene: 7. CDR3 residues: CASSIDRDNYEQYF. The DNA for the CDR3 is TGTGCCAGCAGCATCGACAGGGATAACTACGAGCAGTACTTC.

The genes are TRBV7-2 and TRBJ2-3; 11 bases match TRBD2. Per the germline V gene, CDR1 is SGHTA and CDR2 is FQGNSA. The CDR3 consists of 15 residues. With 1 base clipped from V and 6 bases from J, the junction kept 3 bases outside the gene matches. CDR3 residues: CASSLVAGGPDTQYF. CDR3 DNA: TGTGCCAGCAGCTTAGTAGCGGGAGGGCCTGATACGCAGTATTTT.

The chain employs TRBV19 and TRBJ2-1; D perhaps matches TRBD2 (5 bases). CDR1 and CDR2 (germline): LNHDA, SQIVND (reference sequence). V shed 2 bases and J shed 2 bases, with 13 bases lying between them. This CDR3 comprises 16 residues. CDR3 coding DNA: TGTGCCAGTAGTATAAGTCCGGGAAACCCCTACAATGAGCAGTTCTTC. Residues: CASSISPGNPYNEQFF.

This clone was seen only a few times. V and J are TRBV4-2 and TRBJ1-2, with 7 positions matching TRBD1. The CDR3 consists of 17 residues. The V and J ends lost 0 bases and 2 bases, in that order; junction bases with no gene match: 9. Germline V CDR1 and CDR2: LGHNA, YNFKEQ. The CDR3: CASSQDWGTGANYGYTF. The DNA for the CDR3 is TGTGCCAGCAGCCAAGATTGGGGCACAGGGGCCAACTATGGCTACACCTTC.

Regarding this clone: In the same sample, other DNA sequences code for this CDR3. The chain joins TRBV5-1 to TRBJ2-3; 10 nucleotides align to TRBD2. CDR3 size: 15 residues. Trimming took 2 bases from V and 1 from J; bases not matched to a gene: 1. CDR1 is SGHRS and CDR2 is YFSETQ in the germline V gene. For the CDR3, the DNA is TGCGCCAGCAGCTTAGGACTAGCGGGCACAGATACGCAGTATTTT. Encoded protein: CASSLGLAGTDTQYF.

The chain recombines TRBV7-2 with TRBJ2-1; tentative D call: TRBD2 (6 bases). Trimming stripped 4 bases from V and 2 bases from J, with 9 bases between. Looked up from germline, CDR1 is SGHTA and CDR2 is FQGNSA. This CDR3 has 14 amino acids. The CDR3 bases are TGTGCCAGCAGCTACCAGCGGGCCTACAATGAGCAGTTCTTC. It translates to CASSYQRAYNEQFF.

This clone was found a few times. V gene TRBV7-8 combines with J gene TRBJ2-5, with D maybe TRBD1 (5 bases). The CDR3 consists of 14 residues. Germline lookup yields CDR1 SGHVS and CDR2 FQNEAQ. V was pared by 5 bases and J by 5 bases, with 15 bases between. This CDR3 is CASSTQGSQETQYF. CDR3 nucleotides: TGTGCCAGCAGCACCCAGGGCAGCCAGGAGACCCAGTACTTC. Full variable domain (rest looked up from reference TRBV7-8 and TRBJ2-5): GAGVSQSPRYKVAKRGQDVALRCDPISGHVSLFWYQQALGQGPEFLTYFQNEAQLDKSGLPSDRFFAERPEGSVSTLKIQRTQQEDSAVYLCASSTQGSQETQYFGPGTRLLVL.

The rearrangement links TRBV7-2 to TRBJ2-7; weak D call: TRBD2 (5 bases). The germline V gene has CDR1 SGHTA and CDR2 FQGNSA. This CDR3 region has 13 residues. V was clipped by 5 bases and J by 2 bases, with 10 bases between them. Here the CDR3 reads CASSTAGPYEQYF. The CDR3 coding sequence is TGTGCCAGCAGCACCGCGGGCCCCTACGAGCAGTACTTC.

This clone was detected only once. For the CDR3, the DNA is TGCGCCAGCAGTCAATCGCTAGCGGGGGGGAAACCCAGCTCCTACAATGAGCAGTTCTTC. Residues: CASSQSLAGGKPSSYNEQFF. The chain is built from TRBV23-1 and TRBJ2-1, with TRBD2 matching over 12 bases. TRBV23-1 is treated as an ORF (open reading frame) with a function not yet certain. The CDR3 has 20 amino acids. The V segment lost 0 bases and the J segment 0 bases; nucleotides outside the gene matches: 9.

The V call is TRBV11-3, the J call TRBJ2-6, with 7 nucleotides matching TRBD1. V lost 5 bases, J lost 2 bases, and 3 bases stayed unmatched. The V gene's germline CDR1 is SGHNT and CDR2 YENEEA. This CDR3 spans 15 amino acids. The CDR3 coding sequence is TGTGCCAGCAGCCCGGGACAGCCTGGGGCCAACGTCCTGACTTTC. Translating gives CASSPGQPGANVLTF. The complete variable domain, with remaining parts taken from reference TRBV11-3 and TRBJ2-6, reads EAGVVQSPRYKIIEKKQPVAFWCNPISGHNTLYWYLQNLGQGPELLIRYENEEAVDDSQLPKDRFSAERLKGVDSTLKIQPAELGDSAVYLCASSPGQPGANVLTFGAGSRLTVL.

This clone showed up just a few times. This rearrangement joins TRBV11-3 to TRBJ2-2, with D unresolved. From germline, CDR1 is SGHNT and CDR2 YENEEA. V lost 5 bases to trimming and J lost 4 bases, with 5 bases between them. The CDR3 has 12 residues. CDR3 sequence reads: CASSTGTGELFF. CDR3 nucleotide sequence: TGTGCCAGCAGCACGGGCACCGGGGAGCTGTTTTTT.

This chain links TRBV18 with TRBJ1-5, with TRBD1 identical over 10 bases. This CDR3 comprises 14 residues. V was pared by 8 bases and J by 5 bases, with 6 bases of the junction left unmatched. Germline V gene lookup returns CDR1 KGHSH and CDR2 LQKENI. The CDR3 bases are TGTGCCAGCAAGCCGACAGGGGGCGATCAGCCCCAGCATTTT. It encodes CASKPTGGDQPQHF.

The rearrangement links TRBV7-9 to TRBJ2-1, with D maybe TRBD2 (5 bases). This CDR3 spans 13 amino acids. V dropped 4 bases and J dropped 16 bases, with 20 bases sitting between them. Germline values: CDR1 SEHNR, CDR2 FQNEAQ (reference sequence). CDR3 protein: CASSSGLAWRHFF. The CDR3 nucleotides read TGTGCCAGCAGCTCTGGACTGGCCTGGCGTCACTTCTTC. The whole variable domain, filled in from reference TRBV7-9 and TRBJ2-1, reads DTGVSQNPRHKITKRGQNVTFRCDPISEHNRLYWYRQTLGQGPEFLTYFQNEAQLEKSRLLSDRFSAERPKGSFSTLEIQRTEQGDSAMYLCASSSGLAWRHFFGPGTRLTVL.